Shown below are 23 T cell receptor beta chains from a single sample sequenced in a study of T cell responses to AZD1222 COVID-19 vaccine. Method: immunoSEQ multiplex PCR; TCRdb's copy keeps in-frame clones and lacks some. The repertoire holds tens of thousands of clones, with roughly 90% as singletons. The sequencing used peripheral blood, collected on day 0 of MenACWY control vaccination. These receptors were obtained from an adult in good health.

The genes are TRBV5-6 and TRBJ1-3; D remains ambiguous. The V gene lost 3 bases and the J gene lost 1 base, with 11 bases spanning the gap. CDR1 SGHDT and CDR2 YYEEEE come from the germline V gene. The CDR3 runs 15 residues. This chain's CDR3 is CASSSPRESGNTIYF. The CDR3 nucleotides are TGTGCCAGCAGCTCACCACGAGAATCTGGAAACACCATATATTTT.

The chain carries TRBV28 and TRBJ2-3, with 7 bases aligning to TRBD2. J was trimmed by 1 base and V by 4 bases; bases with no gene match: 17. The germline CDR1 and CDR2 sequences are MDHEN and SYDVKM. This CDR3 is 19 amino acids long. The CDR3 region has the DNA TGTGCCAGCAGTTACGTTTGGGAAAAGAAGCGGGAATGCACAGATACGCAGTATTTT. It codes for CASSYVWEKKRECTDTQYF.

The V gene is TRBV2, the J gene TRBJ2-1, with TRBD2 matching over 7 bases. Germline lookup yields CDR1 SNHLY and CDR2 FYNNEI. With V trimmed by 2 bases and J by 6 bases, 10 bases remained unmatched. This CDR3 spans 16 amino acids. CDR3 loop: CASSERSRESSNEQFF. CDR3 DNA: TGTGCCAGCAGTGAAAGGTCGCGGGAGTCGAGCAATGAGCAGTTCTTC.

This chain connects TRBV9 to TRBJ2-5; D perhaps matches TRBD1 (6 bases). Per germline, CDR1 SGDLS and CDR2 YYNGEE. CDR3 length equals 14 residues. Trimming removed 3 bases from V and 7 bases from J, with 16 bases in between. CDR3 sequence (DNA): TGTGCCAGCAGCGAGGGGGACCCTCTCGGGACCCAGTACTTC. This translates into CASSEGDPLGTQYF.

The V call is TRBV12-3 or TRBV12-4, the J call TRBJ2-1; 7 bases match TRBD2. The CDR3 has 13 amino acids. V shed 6 bases and J 9 bases; nucleotides not matched to a gene: 8. In DNA form, the CDR3 reads TGTGCCAGCAGGACCTCTAGCGGCGGTGAGCAGTTCTTC. Its protein is CASRTSSGGEQFF.

The V and J genes are TRBV6-1 and TRBJ1-4; TRBD1 is a possible D gene (6 bases). The CDR3 has 15 amino acids. CDR1 is MNHNS, CDR2 SASEGT, per germline. With 3 bases removed from V and 7 bases from J, the gap between germline ends came to 15 bases. This chain's CDR3 is CASSDLATGGEKLFF. The CDR3 nucleotides are TGTGCCAGCAGTGATCTGGCGACAGGTGGTGAAAAACTGTTTTTT.

The chain joins TRBV7-7 to TRBJ2-7, with 7 bases matching TRBD1. Germline V gene data show CDR1 as SSHAT and CDR2 as FNYEAQ (reference sequence). The CDR3 has 14 residues. With V trimmed by 1 base and J by 5 bases, 5 bases remained unmatched. CDR3 protein: CASSLGDRVDEQYF. CDR3 DNA sequence: TGTGCCAGCAGCTTAGGAGACAGGGTGGACGAGCAGTACTTC.

This clone is judged medium-sized. The J gene is TRBJ1-1, the V gene TRBV28; D might be TRBD1 (5 bases). The V end lost 5 bases, the J end lost 6 bases, and 25 bases lay between the germline ends. This CDR3 has 17 amino acids. Germline V lookup: CDR1 MDHEN, CDR2 SYDVKM. Here the CDR3 reads CASSPTESPAGRAEAFF. CDR3 bases: TGTGCCAGCAGTCCCACGGAATCCCCTGCAGGCAGGGCTGAAGCTTTCTTT.

V and J are TRBV3-1 (or the pseudogene TRBV3-2) and TRBJ2-3; 10 bases fit TRBD2. Germline loops: CDR1 LGHDT, CDR2 YNNKEL (reference sequence). With V trimmed by 2 bases and J by 2 bases, 4 bases remained unmatched. The CDR3 covers 16 residues. This CDR3 reads CASSQSLAGVTDTQYF. The CDR3 nucleotides are TGTGCCAGCAGCCAATCCCTAGCGGGAGTCACAGATACGCAGTATTTT.

This chain links TRBV3-1 (or the pseudogene TRBV3-2) with TRBJ1-2, with 11 bases matching TRBD1. The CDR3 extends over 16 amino acids. The V gene's germline CDR1 is LGHDT and CDR2 YNNKEL (reference sequence). V was clipped by 4 bases and J by 6 bases; unmatched bases: 10. CDR3 sequence reads: CASSRGQGAGDNGYTF. CDR3 DNA: TGTGCCAGCAGCCGAGGACAGGGGGCCGGAGATAATGGCTACACCTTC.

The chain joins TRBV4-3 to TRBJ2-7, with D unclear. Germline V gene data show CDR1 as LGHNA and CDR2 as YSLEER. The germline V and J ends were trimmed by 1 base and 3 bases, with 13 bases remaining between them. The CDR3 has 15 residues. The CDR3 nucleotides are TGCGCCAGCAGCCAAGCCGAAAGCGTATACTACGAGCAGTACTTC. Its protein product is CASSQAESVYYEQYF.

CDR3 coding DNA: TGTGCCAGCAGCAAGGAGGGGGGATCGGAGCAGTACTTC. It encodes CASSKEGGSEQYF. The chain recombines TRBV2 with TRBJ2-7; either TRBD1 or TRBD2 may supply D (6 bases each). Germline lookup yields CDR1 SNHLY and CDR2 FYNNEI. The V and J ends lost 6 bases and 7 bases respectively, with 16 bases between them. There are 13 residues in the CDR3. The entire variable domain, with the rest obtained from reference TRBV2 and TRBJ2-7, is as follows: EPEVTQTPSHQVTQMGQEVILRCVPISNHLYFYWYRQILGQKVEFLVSFYNNEISEKSEIFDDQFSVERPDGSNFTLKIRSTKLEDSAMYFCASSKEGGSEQYFGPGTRLTVT.

V usage is TRBV4-2 and J usage is TRBJ1-2; 7 bases line up with TRBD1. Germline CDR1 and CDR2: LGHNA and YNFKEQ. CDR3 length equals 15 residues. V gave up 4 bases and J gave up 5 bases; unmatched junction bases: 10. CDR3 protein: CASSLTTGDQYGYTF. The CDR3 DNA reads as TGTGCCAGCAGCCTGACCACAGGGGACCAATATGGCTACACCTTC.

This clone showed up just once. The V gene is TRBV29-1, the J gene TRBJ2-5, with a possible D match to TRBD1 (5 bases). This CDR3 has 13 residues. V gave up 7 bases and J gave up 2 bases, with 14 bases separating them. The germline V gene has CDR1 SQVTM and CDR2 ANQGSEA. The CDR3 here is CSGVDSNQETQYF. The CDR3 DNA reads TGCAGCGGCGTTGACAGCAATCAAGAGACCCAGTACTTC.

In nucleotides, the CDR3 is TGTGCCAGCAGTTTAGGGTCCGATTACGGCTACACCTTC. It translates to CASSLGSDYGYTF. V is TRBV28 and J is TRBJ1-2, with D unresolved. V was shortened by 2 bases and J by 8 bases, with 12 bases between the two germline ends. The germline CDR1 and CDR2 sequences are MDHEN and SYDVKM. The CDR3 covers 13 residues.

The chain joins TRBV11-2 to TRBJ2-7; a possible D gene is TRBD2 (6 bases). The germline CDR1 and CDR2 sequences are SGHAT and FQNNGV. The CDR3 contains 15 residues. V shed 1 base and J shed 5 bases, with 15 bases lying between them. This CDR3 is CASSLVPGTLDEQYF. Here the CDR3 DNA reads TGTGCCAGCAGCTTAGTTCCAGGGACTCTCGACGAGCAGTACTTC.

J is TRBJ2-1 and V is TRBV15; TRBD2 aligns across 8 bases. The CDR3 is made up of 15 amino acids. Germline V gene lookup returns CDR1 LNHNV and CDR2 YYDKDF (reference sequence). The V segment lost 1 base and the J segment 4 bases; nucleotides outside the gene matches: 3. The CDR3 nucleotides read TGTGCCACCAGCAGAGTTGCTAGCGGGTACAATGAGCAGTTCTTC. Translated, it gives CATSRVASGYNEQFF.

The chain joins TRBV28 to TRBJ2-2; D might be TRBD1 (6 bases). The germline V gene encodes CDR1 MDHEN and CDR2 SYDVKM. This CDR3 has 15 amino acids. V was pared by 6 bases and J by 4 bases, with 15 bases between. CDR3 DNA: TGTGCCAGCAGGATCGGACAGCTGGGCACCGGGGAGCTGTTTTTT. Translated, it gives CASRIGQLGTGELFF.

The chain links TRBV15 to TRBJ1-6, with no clear D. Trimming cost V 0 bases and J 8 bases, with 14 bases left between them. Per the germline V gene, CDR1 is LNHNV and CDR2 is YYDKDF (reference sequence). The CDR3 is 16 residues long. This CDR3 is CATSRDPARGDSPLHF. The CDR3 DNA reads TGTGCCACCAGCAGAGATCCTGCCCGTGGTGATTCACCCCTCCACTTT.

The count of this clone is one. The rearrangement joins TRBV7-3 to TRBJ2-2; D may be TRBD1 (5 bases). CDR3 length: 14 amino acids. Germline V gene lookup returns CDR1 SGHTA and CDR2 FQGTGA. V was cut by 2 bases and J by 6 bases, with 10 bases left in between. CDR3 nucleotides: TGTGCCAGCAGCTTACAAGGGGTGGCCGGGGAGCTGTTTTTT. This encodes CASSLQGVAGELFF. Full variable domain (outside the CDR3, taken from reference TRBV7-3 and TRBJ2-2): GAGVSQTPSNKVTEKGKYVELRCDPISGHTALYWYRQSLGQGPEFLIYFQGTGAADDSGLPNDRFFAVRPEGSVSTLKIQRTERGDSAVYLCASSLQGVAGELFFGEGSRLTVL.

The V call is TRBV28, the J call TRBJ1-2; D may be TRBD1 (5 bases). This CDR3 region has 12 residues. V gave up 7 bases and J gave up 8 bases, with 14 bases separating them. Germline lookup yields CDR1 MDHEN and CDR2 SYDVKM. The CDR3 DNA sequence: TGTGCCAGCACCCTCGCCCAGGGCGGCTACACCTTC. Encoded protein: CASTLAQGGYTF.

The chain links TRBV7-2 to TRBJ2-3; D perhaps matches TRBD2 (6 bases). Germline-derived CDR1 and CDR2 are SGHTA and FQGNSA. CDR3 length: 16 amino acids. V was shortened by 2 bases and J by 6 bases, with 18 bases between the two germline ends. CDR3 amino acids: CASSLIATSGLDTQYF. For the CDR3, the DNA is TGTGCCAGCAGCTTAATCGCGACTAGTGGGTTGGATACGCAGTATTTT.

The genes are TRBV27 and TRBJ2-7, with no clear D. Germline V CDR1 and CDR2: MNHEY, SMNVEV (reference sequence). The CDR3 loop spans 15 amino acids. The V gene lost 2 bases and the J gene lost 0 bases, with 11 bases spanning the gap. This CDR3 is CASSLSSLSSYEQYF. The CDR3 DNA reads TGTGCCAGCAGTTTAAGCTCCCTCAGCTCCTACGAGCAGTACTTC.